At least ten counts were recorded for the clone carrying this T cell receptor beta chain. The target antigen is unknown. The CDR3 loop spans 15 amino acids. CDR1 is MNHNY and CDR2 is SVGAGI in the germline V gene (reference sequence). Trimming removed 5 bases from V and 7 bases from J; junction bases left unmatched: 6. This entry comes from a study of breast tumors, draining lymph nodes, adjacent tissues. Points from the study as a whole: Tumor T cell lymph node origin was a supported hypothesis, not proven. Luminal-like breast cancer showed significantly greater tumor-nontumor repertoire similarity than basal-like breast cancer did. Data fit most tumor T cells coming from lymph node, expanding in tumor. Tumors had less TCR diversity than lymph nodes, more than nontumor tissue.

A single record per CDR3 protein comes from TCRdb applying MiXCR to the multiplex PCR reads. The top ten hold over 7.5% of the sample, which has tens of thousands of distinct CDR3 sequences, more than 25% seen once. The lymph nodes were axillary draining lymph nodes from breast cancer patients. The material sequenced was axillary lymph node tissue. V and J are TRBV6-6 and TRBJ2-1, with 12 bases identical to TRBD2. The TCR sequence derives from a female donor with breast cancer. Some clones in this sample may be carry-over from other donors' samples. The CDR3 bases are TGTGCCAGCAGTCCACCAGGACTAGCGGGAAATGAGCAGTTCTTC. Translating gives CASSPPGLAGNEQFF.